A selection of T cell receptor beta chains follows, all from one sample in a study of cytomegalovirus exposure and HLA in healthy donors. Clones were read by immunoSEQ multiplex PCR, and TCRdb kept only the in-frame ones, dropping some. Seen here are 93,000 or so clones, approximately 64% observed once, and the top ten hold 2.5% to 4%. Sample: PBMCs. Source of these receptors: a woman between 45 and 65 years old in good health and CMV-seronegative. The CDR3 runs from the conserved cysteine through the conserved F or W. The D gene is left open where the match is weak. Clone size is shown for a subset of rows, as once, few, many or a class of expanded clone.

j_gene: TRBJ2-7
abundance: few
v_gene: TRBV13
d_gene: TRBD2
CDR3nt: TGTGCCAGCAGTCTAGCGGGGGGCTCCTACGAGCAGTACTTC
CDR3aa: CASSLAGGSYEQYF

j_gene: TRBJ1-3
abundance: -
v_gene: TRBV27
d_gene: -
CDR3nt: TGTGCCAGCCGTAGGAGGGGATTCGGAAACACCATATATTTT
CDR3aa: CASRRRGFGNTIYF

j_gene: TRBJ2-1
abundance: -
v_gene: TRBV10-2
d_gene: TRBD2
CDR3nt: TGCGCCAGCAGGGCTAGCGGGGGGGCCGAAGGCTCCTACAATGAGCAGTTCTTC
CDR3aa: CASRASGGAEGSYNEQFF

j_gene: TRBJ1-4
abundance: -
v_gene: TRBV18
d_gene: -
CDR3nt: TGTGCCAGCTCACCACTGGCGGCAGCTAATGAAAAACTGTTTTTT
CDR3aa: CASSPLAAANEKLFF

j_gene: TRBJ2-7
abundance: few
v_gene: TRBV7-6
d_gene: -
CDR3nt: TGTGCCAGCAGCTTCTACCCGGACAGCTCCTACGAGCAGTACTTC
CDR3aa: CASSFYPDSSYEQYF

j_gene: TRBJ2-7
abundance: -
v_gene: TRBV5-8
d_gene: -
CDR3nt: TGTGCCAGCAGCCTAGCCTACGAGCAGTACTTC
CDR3aa: CASSLAYEQYF

j_gene: TRBJ1-6
abundance: few
v_gene: TRBV5-5
d_gene: -
CDR3nt: TGTGCCAGCAGCTTAAGACCGACTAAGGGCTATAATTCACCCCTCCACTTT
CDR3aa: CASSLRPTKGYNSPLHF

j_gene: TRBJ2-5
abundance: -
v_gene: TRBV19
d_gene: TRBD1
CDR3nt: TGTGCCAGTAGTAGGACAGGGGAAGAGACCCAGTACTTC
CDR3aa: CASSRTGEETQYF

j_gene: TRBJ2-6
abundance: few
v_gene: TRBV5-1
d_gene: -
CDR3nt: TGCGCCAGCAGCCCCCCACAGAGCTCTGGGGCCAACGTCCTGACTTTC
CDR3aa: CASSPPQSSGANVLTF

j_gene: TRBJ2-4
abundance: -
v_gene: TRBV19
d_gene: -
CDR3nt: TGTGCCACCCGCTCCGGGGGTTCCGGCAAAAACATTCAGTACTTC
CDR3aa: CATRSGGSGKNIQYF

j_gene: TRBJ2-3
abundance: -
v_gene: TRBV5-4
d_gene: TRBD2
CDR3nt: TGTGCCAGCAGCTTGTGGCTAGCGGGAGATTCGGATACGCAGTATTTT
CDR3aa: CASSLWLAGDSDTQYF

j_gene: TRBJ2-5
abundance: few
v_gene: TRBV6-6
d_gene: -
CDR3nt: TGTGCCAGTTGCGACAGTCCCTTGGGGCAAGAGACCCAGTACTTC
CDR3aa: CASCDSPLGQETQYF

j_gene: TRBJ2-3
abundance: -
v_gene: TRBV7-9
d_gene: TRBD2
CDR3nt: TGTGCCAGCAGCTCTAGCGGGGCCGTTAAGTATTTT
CDR3aa: CASSSSGAVKYF

j_gene: TRBJ1-1
abundance: few
v_gene: TRBV19
d_gene: TRBD1
CDR3nt: TGTGCCAGTATAGGGACAGGCGAAACGGCTTTCTTT
CDR3aa: CASIGTGETAFF

j_gene: TRBJ2-7
abundance: -
v_gene: TRBV30
d_gene: -
CDR3nt: TGTGCCTGGAGTTGGACAGTCCCTTCCTACGAGCAGTACTTC
CDR3aa: CAWSWTVPSYEQYF

j_gene: TRBJ2-2
abundance: -
v_gene: TRBV28
d_gene: TRBD1
CDR3nt: TGTGCCAGCAGTTTCCACGACAGGGGACGAGGCTTTAAGGAGCTGTTTTTT
CDR3aa: CASSFHDRGRGFKELFF

j_gene: TRBJ2-7
abundance: -
v_gene: TRBV6-6
d_gene: -
CDR3nt: TGTGCCAGCAGTTATTCGGAGGTGTACGAGCAGTACTTC
CDR3aa: CASSYSEVYEQYF

j_gene: TRBJ1-1
abundance: -
v_gene: TRBV27
d_gene: -
CDR3nt: TGTGCCAGCAGTTTATCGCGGCAGACACGGGGTGAAGCTTTCTTT
CDR3aa: CASSLSRQTRGEAFF

j_gene: TRBJ2-1
abundance: -
v_gene: TRBV28
d_gene: TRBD2
CDR3nt: TGTGCCAGCAGTTTGGGCCTAGCGGGAGAGGACAATGAGCAGTTCTTC
CDR3aa: CASSLGLAGEDNEQFF

j_gene: TRBJ2-1
abundance: -
v_gene: TRBV5-1
d_gene: TRBD2
CDR3nt: TGCGCCAGCAGCTTCGGTCTAGCGGGAGTCAATGAGCAGTTCTTC
CDR3aa: CASSFGLAGVNEQFF

j_gene: TRBJ1-6
abundance: -
v_gene: TRBV6-4
d_gene: -
CDR3nt: TGTGCCAGCAGTGGCGTCGGGACACCGATCTCCTATAATTCACCCCTCCACTTT
CDR3aa: CASSGVGTPISYNSPLHF

j_gene: TRBJ2-7
abundance: -
v_gene: TRBV6-5
d_gene: -
CDR3nt: TGTGCCAGCAGTTATCTAAGTGCTTACGAGCAGTACTTC
CDR3aa: CASSYLSAYEQYF

j_gene: TRBJ2-3
abundance: -
v_gene: TRBV11-2
d_gene: -
CDR3nt: TGTGCCAGCAGCCTAGCTGATACGCAGTATTTT
CDR3aa: CASSLADTQYF

j_gene: TRBJ2-1
abundance: -
v_gene: TRBV19
d_gene: TRBD2
CDR3nt: TGTGCCAGTAGCCCATTTGTAGCCGCGGGGGTAAACAATGAGCAGTTCTTC
CDR3aa: CASSPFVAAGVNNEQFF

j_gene: TRBJ2-1
abundance: -
v_gene: TRBV6-5
d_gene: TRBD2
CDR3nt: TGTGCCAGCAGTTACGGGGGTAGCGGGATTTACAATGAGCAGTTCTTC
CDR3aa: CASSYGGSGIYNEQFF

j_gene: TRBJ1-3
abundance: -
v_gene: TRBV7-8
d_gene: -
CDR3nt: TGTGCCAGCAGCTTCGGCAGGGATGGGTCTGGAAACACCATATATTTT
CDR3aa: CASSFGRDGSGNTIYF

j_gene: TRBJ2-5
abundance: -
v_gene: TRBV5-1
d_gene: -
CDR3nt: TGCGCCAGCAGCTTACAGGGGGGGCAAGAGACCCAGTACTTC
CDR3aa: CASSLQGGQETQYF

j_gene: TRBJ2-7
abundance: -
v_gene: TRBV6-5
d_gene: -
CDR3nt: TGTGCCAGCAGTTACTCTACGGTGGAGTACGAGCAGTACTTC
CDR3aa: CASSYSTVEYEQYF

j_gene: TRBJ1-5
abundance: few
v_gene: TRBV5-3
d_gene: -
CDR3nt: TGTGCCAGAAGCTTGAGATACAGGGAGGGGGGTAATCAGCCCCAGCATTTT
CDR3aa: CARSLRYREGGNQPQHF

j_gene: TRBJ2-5
abundance: -
v_gene: TRBV6-5
d_gene: -
CDR3nt: TGTGCCAGCAGTTACCCAGGCTTGGAGACCCAGTACTTC
CDR3aa: CASSYPGLETQYF

j_gene: TRBJ1-4
abundance: -
v_gene: TRBV7-9
d_gene: -
CDR3nt: TGTGCCAGCAGCTTAAACATAGGAGGCCACGGTGAAAAACTGTTTTTT
CDR3aa: CASSLNIGGHGEKLFF

j_gene: TRBJ1-5
abundance: -
v_gene: TRBV28
d_gene: -
CDR3nt: TGTGCCAGCAGTTTGCCGGGTACGGGCAATCAGCCCCAGCATTTT
CDR3aa: CASSLPGTGNQPQHF

j_gene: TRBJ1-4
abundance: -
v_gene: TRBV5-1
d_gene: -
CDR3nt: TGCGCCAGCAGCTTGGCAGCAACTAATGAAAAACTGTTTTTT
CDR3aa: CASSLAATNEKLFF

j_gene: TRBJ2-3
abundance: -
v_gene: TRBV15
d_gene: TRBD2
CDR3nt: TGTGCCACCAGCAGAGATGAGCGGGGGGGTGGTGGGGATACGCAGTATTTT
CDR3aa: CATSRDERGGGGDTQYF

j_gene: TRBJ1-2
abundance: few
v_gene: TRBV12-5
d_gene: TRBD1
CDR3nt: TGTGCTAGTGGTTCGACACAGGGGGCAAACTATGGCTACACCTTC
CDR3aa: CASGSTQGANYGYTF